This is a list of T cell receptor beta chains from one sample in a study of blood T cell repertoires in COVID-19. This table comes from immunoSEQ multiplex PCR, and its TCRdb copy is limited to in-frame clones, with some not included. Here the sample spans 55,000 to 90,000 clones, 86% being singletons. Sample: peripheral blood. The origin of the receptors is a woman aged 55-70 years with acute or convalescent COVID-19. Each CDR3 is given with its conserved first and last residue. D genes are given only for firm matches. Rows may omit the clone size; those that give it use once, few, many or a size class.

15 | . | TRBJ1-5 | . | TRBV19 | CASTVGGASNQPQHF | TGTGCCAGCACCGTGGGAGGGGCTAGCAATCAGCCCCAGCATTTT
15 | . | TRBJ2-7 | . | TRBV5-4 | CASSFIQGGSYEQYF | TGTGCCAGCAGCTTTATCCAGGGAGGCTCCTACGAGCAGTACTTC
13 | . | TRBJ1-1 | . | TRBV18 | CASSRQAETEAFF | TGTGCCAGCTCACGTCAGGCCGAGACTGAAGCTTTCTTT
14 | . | TRBJ2-2 | . | TRBV15 | CATSRDPQSGELFF | TGTGCCACCAGCAGAGATCCTCAGTCCGGGGAGCTGTTTTTT
16 | few | TRBJ2-3 | TRBD2 | TRBV3-1/TRBV3-2 | CASSLRLAGGVHTQYF | TGTGCCAGCAGCCTCAGATTAGCGGGGGGAGTCCATACGCAGTATTTT
15 | . | TRBJ2-1 | TRBD2 | TRBV7-9 | CASSLSSGGANEQFF | TGTGCCAGCAGCTTAAGTAGCGGGGGGGCAAATGAGCAGTTCTTC
13 | once | TRBJ1-2 | TRBD1 | TRBV7-9 | CASSFRQGDGYTF | TGTGCCAGCAGCTTCCGGCAGGGGGATGGCTACACCTTC
17 | . | TRBJ1-4 | TRBD1 | TRBV5-3 | CARSLKPGQGANEKLFF | TGTGCCAGAAGCCTAAAACCGGGACAGGGAGCTAATGAAAAACTGTTTTTT
12 | . | TRBJ2-7 | . | TRBV6-5 | CASSFQGYEQYF | TGTGCCAGCAGTTTTCAGGGCTACGAGCAGTACTTC
13 | . | TRBJ1-1 | . | TRBV19 | CASGVRGPTEAFF | TGTGCCAGCGGGGTCCGAGGACCCACTGAAGCTTTCTTT
15 | . | TRBJ1-6 | . | TRBV23-1 | CASSQSSCGNSPLHF | TGCGCCAGCAGTCAATCGAGTTGCGGAAACTCACCCCTCCACTTT